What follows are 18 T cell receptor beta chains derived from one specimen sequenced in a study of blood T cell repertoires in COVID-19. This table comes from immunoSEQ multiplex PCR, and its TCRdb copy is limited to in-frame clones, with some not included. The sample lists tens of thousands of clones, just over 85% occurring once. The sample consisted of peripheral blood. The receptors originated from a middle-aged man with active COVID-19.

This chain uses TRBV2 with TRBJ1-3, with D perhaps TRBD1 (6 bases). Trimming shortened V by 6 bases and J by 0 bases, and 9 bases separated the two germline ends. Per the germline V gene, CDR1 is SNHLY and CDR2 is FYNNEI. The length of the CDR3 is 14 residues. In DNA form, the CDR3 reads TGTGCCAGCAGGACAGGAAACTCTGGAAACACCATATATTTT. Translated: CASRTGNSGNTIYF.

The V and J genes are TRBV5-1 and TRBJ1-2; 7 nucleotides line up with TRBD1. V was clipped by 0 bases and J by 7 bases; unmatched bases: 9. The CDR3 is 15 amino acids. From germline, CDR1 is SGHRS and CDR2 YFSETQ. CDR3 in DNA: TGCGCCAGCAGCTTGGACCCTACAGGGGCGGGTGGCTACACCTTC. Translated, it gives CASSLDPTGAGGYTF. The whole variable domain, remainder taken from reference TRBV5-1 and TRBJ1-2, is KAGVTQTPRYLIKTRGQQVTLSCSPISGHRSVSWYQQTPGQGLQFLFEYFSETQRNKGNFPGRFSGRQFSNSRSEMNVSTLELGDSALYLCASSLDPTGAGGYTFGSGTRLTVV.

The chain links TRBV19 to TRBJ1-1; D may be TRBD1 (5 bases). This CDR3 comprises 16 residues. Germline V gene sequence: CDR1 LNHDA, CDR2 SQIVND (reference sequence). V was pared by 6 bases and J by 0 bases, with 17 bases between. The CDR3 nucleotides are TGTGCCAGTAGAAACCAGGGTCGGCAGCTGAACACTGAAGCTTTCTTT. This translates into CASRNQGRQLNTEAFF.

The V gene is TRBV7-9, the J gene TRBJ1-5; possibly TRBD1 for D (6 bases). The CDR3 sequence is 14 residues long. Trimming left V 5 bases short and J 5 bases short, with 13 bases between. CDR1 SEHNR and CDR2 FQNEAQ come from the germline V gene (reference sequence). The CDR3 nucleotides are TGTGCCAGCAGCCGTACAGGGTGGGATCAGCCCCAGCATTTT. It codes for CASSRTGWDQPQHF.

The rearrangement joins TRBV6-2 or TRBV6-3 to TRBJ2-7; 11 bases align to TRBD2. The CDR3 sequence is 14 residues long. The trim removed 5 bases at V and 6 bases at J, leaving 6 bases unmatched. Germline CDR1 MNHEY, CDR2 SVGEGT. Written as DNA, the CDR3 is TGTGCCAGCAGTCGTAGCGGGGGGGCAGTCGAGCAGTACTTC. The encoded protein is CASSRSGGAVEQYF.

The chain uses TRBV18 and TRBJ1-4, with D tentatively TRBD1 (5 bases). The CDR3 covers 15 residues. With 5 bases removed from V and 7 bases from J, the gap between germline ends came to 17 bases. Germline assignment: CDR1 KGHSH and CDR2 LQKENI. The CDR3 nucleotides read TGTGCCAGCTCAAGCGGGACCCTACGTAGTGAAAAACTGTTTTTT. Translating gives CASSSGTLRSEKLFF.

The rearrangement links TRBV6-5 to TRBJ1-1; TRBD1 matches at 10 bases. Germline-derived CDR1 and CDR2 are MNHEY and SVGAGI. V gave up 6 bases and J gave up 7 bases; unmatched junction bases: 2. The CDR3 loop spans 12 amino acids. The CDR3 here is CASRGQGIEAFF. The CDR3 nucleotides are TGTGCCAGCAGGGGACAGGGGATTGAAGCTTTCTTT.

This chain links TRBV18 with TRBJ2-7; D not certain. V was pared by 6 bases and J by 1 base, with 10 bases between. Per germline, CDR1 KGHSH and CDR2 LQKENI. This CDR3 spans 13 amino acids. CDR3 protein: CASSSTGSYEQYV. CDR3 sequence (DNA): TGTGCCAGCTCCTCAACCGGGTCCTACGAGCAGTACGTC.

The CDR3: CASSAGSSAKNIQYF. As DNA, the CDR3 is TGTGCCAGCAGCGCCGGGTCCTCAGCCAAAAACATTCAGTACTTC. The gene calls are TRBV7-3 and TRBJ2-4; D is unresolved. The germline gives CDR1 SGHTA, CDR2 FQGTGA. V was cut by 5 bases and J by 0 bases, with 11 bases left in between. The CDR3 covers 15 residues.

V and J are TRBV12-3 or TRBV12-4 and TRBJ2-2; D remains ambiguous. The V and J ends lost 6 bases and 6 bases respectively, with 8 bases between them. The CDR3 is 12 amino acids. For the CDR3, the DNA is TGTGCCAGCAGACGAGCCCCCGGGGAGCTGTTTTTT. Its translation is CASRRAPGELFF.

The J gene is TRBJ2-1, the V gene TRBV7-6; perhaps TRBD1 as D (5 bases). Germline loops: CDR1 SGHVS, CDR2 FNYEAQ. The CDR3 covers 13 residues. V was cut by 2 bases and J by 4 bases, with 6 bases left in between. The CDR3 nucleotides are TGTGCCAGCAGCTTACAGGGATACAATGAGCAGTTCTTC. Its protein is CASSLQGYNEQFF. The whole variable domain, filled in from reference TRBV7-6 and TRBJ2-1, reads GAGVSQSPRYKVTKRGQDVALRCDPISGHVSLYWYRQALGQGPEFLTYFNYEAQQDKSGLPNDRFSAERPEGSISTLTIQRTEQRDSAMYRCASSLQGYNEQFFGPGTRLTVL.

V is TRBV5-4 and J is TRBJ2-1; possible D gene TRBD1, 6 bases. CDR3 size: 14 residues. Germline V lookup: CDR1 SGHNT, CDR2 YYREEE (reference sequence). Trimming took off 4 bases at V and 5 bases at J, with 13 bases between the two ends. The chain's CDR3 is CASSPYRVHNEQFF. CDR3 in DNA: TGTGCCAGCAGCCCATACAGGGTCCACAATGAGCAGTTCTTC. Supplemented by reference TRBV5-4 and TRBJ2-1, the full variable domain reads ETGVTQSPTHLIKTRGQQVTLRCSSQSGHNTVSWYQQALGQGPQFIFQYYREEENGRGNFPPRFSGLQFPNYSSELNVNALELDDSALYLCASSPYRVHNEQFFGPGTRLTVL.

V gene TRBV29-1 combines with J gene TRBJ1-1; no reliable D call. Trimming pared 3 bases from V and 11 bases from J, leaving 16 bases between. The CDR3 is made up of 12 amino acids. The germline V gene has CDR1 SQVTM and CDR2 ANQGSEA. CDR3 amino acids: CSVENQKGRAFF. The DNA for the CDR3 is TGCAGCGTTGAGAACCAAAAAGGGAGGGCTTTCTTT.

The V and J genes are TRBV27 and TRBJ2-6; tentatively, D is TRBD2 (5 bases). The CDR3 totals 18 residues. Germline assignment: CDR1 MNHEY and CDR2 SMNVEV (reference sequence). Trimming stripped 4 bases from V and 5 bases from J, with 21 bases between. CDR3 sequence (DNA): TGTGCCAGCAGTTCGTCCCTAGTCCCGTGGGAGCGGGCCAACGTCCTGACTTTC. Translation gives CASSSSLVPWERANVLTF.

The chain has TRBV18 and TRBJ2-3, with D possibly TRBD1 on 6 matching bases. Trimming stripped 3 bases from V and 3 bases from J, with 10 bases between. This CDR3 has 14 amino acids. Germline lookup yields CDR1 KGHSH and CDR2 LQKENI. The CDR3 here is CASSPFGQTDTQYF. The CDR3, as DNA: TGTGCCAGCTCACCTTTTGGACAGACAGATACGCAGTATTTT. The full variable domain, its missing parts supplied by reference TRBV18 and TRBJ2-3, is NAGVMQNPRHLVRRRGQEARLRCSPMKGHSHVYWYRQLPEEGLKFMVYLQKENIIDESGMPKERFSAEFPKEGPSILRIQQVVRGDSAAYFCASSPFGQTDTQYFGPGTRLTVL.

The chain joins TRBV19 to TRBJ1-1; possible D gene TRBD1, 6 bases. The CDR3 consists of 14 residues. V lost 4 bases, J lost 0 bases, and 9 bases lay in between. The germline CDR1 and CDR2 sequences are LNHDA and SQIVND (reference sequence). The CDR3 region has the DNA TGTGCCAGTAGTACGGGACAACTGAACACTGAAGCTTTCTTT. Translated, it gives CASSTGQLNTEAFF.

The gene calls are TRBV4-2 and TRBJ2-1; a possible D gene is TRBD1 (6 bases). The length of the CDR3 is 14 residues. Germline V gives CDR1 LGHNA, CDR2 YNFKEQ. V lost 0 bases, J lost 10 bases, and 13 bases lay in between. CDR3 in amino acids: CASSQDSGDTEQFF. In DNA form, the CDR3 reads TGTGCCAGCAGCCAAGATTCAGGGGATACGGAGCAGTTCTTC.

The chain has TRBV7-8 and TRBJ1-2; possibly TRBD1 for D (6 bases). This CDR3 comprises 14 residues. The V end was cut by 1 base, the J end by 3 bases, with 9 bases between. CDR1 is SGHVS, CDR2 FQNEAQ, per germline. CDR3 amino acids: CASSLGGTYYGYTF. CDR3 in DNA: TGTGCCAGCAGCTTAGGGGGGACATACTATGGCTACACCTTC.